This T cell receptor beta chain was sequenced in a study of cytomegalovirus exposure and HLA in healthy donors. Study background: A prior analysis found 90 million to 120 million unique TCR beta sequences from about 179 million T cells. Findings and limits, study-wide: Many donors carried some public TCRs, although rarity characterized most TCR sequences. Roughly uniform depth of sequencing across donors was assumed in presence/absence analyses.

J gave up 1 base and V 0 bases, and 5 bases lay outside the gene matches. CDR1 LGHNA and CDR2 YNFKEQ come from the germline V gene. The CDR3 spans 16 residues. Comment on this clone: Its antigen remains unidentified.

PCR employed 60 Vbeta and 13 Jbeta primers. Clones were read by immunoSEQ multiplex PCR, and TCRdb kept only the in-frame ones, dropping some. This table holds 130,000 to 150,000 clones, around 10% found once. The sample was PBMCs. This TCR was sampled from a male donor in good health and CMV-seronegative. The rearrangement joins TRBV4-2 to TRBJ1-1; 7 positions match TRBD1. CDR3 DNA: TGTGCCAGCAGCCAAGATGAAGGGGGCGGGAACACTGAAGCTTTCTTT. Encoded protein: CASSQDEGGGNTEAFF.